The T cell receptor (beta chain) under discussion was sequenced for a study of beta chain features in type 1 diabetes. Whole-study findings and limits: In all four CD4+ subsets, TCRB CDR3 length was significantly, moderately reduced in type 1 diabetes.

The purity of all sorted populations exceeded 95%. Expressed TCRB transcripts were sequenced, since all the RNA that had been isolated was reverse transcribed. Profiled with immunoSEQ multiplex PCR; TCRdb holds only in-frame clones, not every one. Of approximately 360,000 clones listed, 10% to 15% are singletons. As concerns this clone: What it binds is unknown.

V dropped 2 bases and J dropped 7; count of bases not matched to a gene: 8. This CDR3 region has 15 residues. CDR1 and CDR2 from the germline V gene are LNHNV and YYDKDF (reference sequence). This sequence joins TRBV15 and TRBJ1-2; TRBD1 agrees at 9 bases. The sample comprised naive CD4+ T cells from blood. The TCR was taken from a woman under 30 with type 1 diabetes. CDR3 sequence: CATSRPPGQGGGYTF. CDR3 sequence (DNA): TGTGCCACCAGCAGACCTCCGGGACAGGGTGGTGGCTACACCTTC.